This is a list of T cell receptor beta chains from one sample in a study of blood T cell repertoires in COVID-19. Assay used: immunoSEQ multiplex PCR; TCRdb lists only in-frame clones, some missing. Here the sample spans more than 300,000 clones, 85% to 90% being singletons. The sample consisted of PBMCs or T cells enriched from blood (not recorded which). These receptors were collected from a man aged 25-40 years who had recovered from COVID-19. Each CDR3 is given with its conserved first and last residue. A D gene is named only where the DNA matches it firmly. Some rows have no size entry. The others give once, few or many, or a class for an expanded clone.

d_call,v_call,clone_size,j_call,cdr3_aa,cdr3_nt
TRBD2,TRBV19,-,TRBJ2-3,CASRRTSGTSDTQYF,TGTGCCAGTAGAAGGACTAGCGGGACGTCAGATACGCAGTATTTT
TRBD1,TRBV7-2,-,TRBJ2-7,CASSSYRGSVYEQYF,TGTGCCAGCAGCTCCTACAGGGGATCCGTCTACGAGCAGTACTTC
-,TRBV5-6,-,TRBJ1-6,CASSSIGGNSPLHF,TGTGCCAGCAGCTCCATCGGGGGGAATTCACCCCTCCACTTT
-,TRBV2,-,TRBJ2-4,CASSRKNIQYF,TGTGCCAGCAGCAGGAAAAACATTCAGTACTTC
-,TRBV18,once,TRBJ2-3,CASSPAAGTSTDTQYF,TGTGCCAGCTCACCAGCGGCGGGAACTAGCACAGATACGCAGTATTTT
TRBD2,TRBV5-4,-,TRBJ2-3,CASSPVRGGPPDTQYF,TGTGCCAGCAGCCCCGTCCGGGGGGGGCCCCCAGATACGCAGTATTTT
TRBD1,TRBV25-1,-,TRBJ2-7,CASSEAGTGGFSYEQYF,TGTGCCAGCAGTGAGGCCGGGACAGGGGGCTTCTCCTACGAGCAGTACTTC
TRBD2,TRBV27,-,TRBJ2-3,CASSLSLSGGRDTQYF,TGTGCCAGCAGTTTAAGTCTTAGCGGGGGCCGGGATACGCAGTATTTT
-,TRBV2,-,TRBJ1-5,CASKAAGQPQHF,TGTGCCAGCAAGGCAGCCGGGCAGCCCCAGCATTTT
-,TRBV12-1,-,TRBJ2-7,CASSFGPSYEQYF,TGTGCCAGCAGCTTTGGGCCCTCCTACGAGCAGTACTTC
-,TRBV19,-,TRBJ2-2,CASSQDSLILATGELFF,TGTGCCAGTAGTCAGGACAGTCTAATTTTGGCCACCGGGGAGCTGTTTTTT
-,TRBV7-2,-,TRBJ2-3,CASSLGGTDTQYF,TGTGCCAGCAGCTTGGGCGGCACAGATACGCAGTATTTT
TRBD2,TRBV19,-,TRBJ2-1,CASRGTSGGAGQFF,TGTGCCAGTCGGGGGACTAGCGGGGGGGCCGGGCAGTTCTTC
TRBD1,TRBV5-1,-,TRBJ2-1,CASSRLQGEFDEQFF,TGCGCCAGCAGCCGCCTCCAGGGGGAATTCGATGAGCAGTTCTTC
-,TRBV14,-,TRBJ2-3,CASSPNRGGMGDTQYF,TGTGCCAGCAGCCCGAATAGGGGCGGGATGGGAGATACGCAGTATTTT
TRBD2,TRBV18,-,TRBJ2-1,CASSPPLRLAGVYEQFF,TGTGCCAGCTCACCACCATTGAGACTAGCGGGAGTTTATGAGCAGTTCTTC
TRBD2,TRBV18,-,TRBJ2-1,CASSYSGSSYNEQFF,TGTGCCAGCTCCTACAGCGGGAGCTCCTACAATGAGCAGTTCTTC
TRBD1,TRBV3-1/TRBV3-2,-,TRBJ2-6,CASSLSGQGYGANVLTF,TGTGCCAGCAGCCTCTCGGGACAGGGATATGGGGCCAACGTCCTGACTTTC
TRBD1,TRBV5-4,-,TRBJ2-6,CASSLTGSGANVLTF,TGTGCCAGCAGCCTGACAGGGTCAGGGGCCAACGTCCTGACTTTC
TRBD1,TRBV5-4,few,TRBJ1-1,CASSKKTGADAEAFF,TGTGCCAGCAGCAAGAAAACAGGGGCTGACGCTGAAGCTTTCTTT
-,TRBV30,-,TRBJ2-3,CAWSHIGRWREAPDTQYF,TGTGCCTGGAGCCACATTGGGCGCTGGCGGGAAGCCCCAGATACGCAGTATTTT
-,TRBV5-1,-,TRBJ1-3,CASSKAATGNTIYF,TGCGCCAGCAGCAAAGCGGCAACTGGAAACACCATATATTTT
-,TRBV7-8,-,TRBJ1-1,CASSLGYNTEAFF,TGTGCCAGCAGCTTAGGCTATAACACTGAAGCTTTCTTT
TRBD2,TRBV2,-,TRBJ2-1,CASSGRLAGAIEQFF,TGTGCCAGCAGTGGGCGGCTAGCGGGAGCGATCGAGCAGTTCTTC
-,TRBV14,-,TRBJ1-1,CASSPGGALNTEAFF,TGTGCCAGCAGCCCGGGAGGGGCCCTGAACACTGAAGCTTTCTTT
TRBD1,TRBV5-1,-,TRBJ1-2,CASSQGQGGDYGYTF,TGCGCCAGCAGCCAGGGACAGGGAGGGGACTATGGCTACACCTTC
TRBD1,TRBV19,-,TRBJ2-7,CASSIGTGRSNSYEQYF,TGTGCCAGTAGTATTGGGACAGGTCGTTCAAACTCCTACGAGCAGTACTTC
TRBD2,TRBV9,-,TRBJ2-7,CASSEGGLAGAYEQYF,TGTGCCAGCAGCGAGGGGGGACTAGCGGGAGCCTACGAGCAGTACTTC
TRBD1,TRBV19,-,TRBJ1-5,CASSVGTGIQPQHF,TGTGCCAGTAGTGTGGGGACAGGGATTCAGCCCCAGCATTTT
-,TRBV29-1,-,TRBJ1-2,CSAGSFNYGYTF,TGCAGCGCTGGCTCATTTAACTATGGCTACACCTTC
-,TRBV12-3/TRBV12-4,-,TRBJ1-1,CASSRGGGEAFF,TGTGCCAGCAGTCGGGGGGGCGGTGAAGCTTTCTTT
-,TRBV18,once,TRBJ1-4,CASSPGLNEGLFF,TGTGCCAGCTCACCGGGGCTTAATGAAGGACTGTTTTTT
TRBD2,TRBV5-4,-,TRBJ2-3,CASSLGGGPLADTQYF,TGTGCCAGCAGCTTGGGGGGAGGGCCTTTGGCAGATACGCAGTATTTT
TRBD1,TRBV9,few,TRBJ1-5,CASSKGQGRRDQPQHF,TGTGCCAGCAGCAAGGGACAGGGCCGCCGGGATCAGCCCCAGCATTTT
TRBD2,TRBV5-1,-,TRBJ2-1,CASSLGVTSGGRDEQFF,TGCGCCAGCAGCTTGGGAGTTACTAGCGGGGGTAGGGATGAGCAGTTCTTC
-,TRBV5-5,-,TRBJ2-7,CASSPLWGASYEQYF,TGTGCCAGCAGCCCCCTTTGGGGAGCCTCCTACGAGCAGTACTTC
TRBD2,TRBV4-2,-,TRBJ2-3,CASSQRSTSGRQSDTQYF,TGTGCCAGCAGCCAACGGTCAACTAGCGGGAGGCAGTCAGATACGCAGTATTTT
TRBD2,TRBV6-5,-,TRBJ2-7,CASRLAGGYEQYF,TGTGCCAGCAGACTAGCGGGGGGCTACGAGCAGTACTTC
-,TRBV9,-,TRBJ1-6,CASSVVTVRSPLHF,TGTGCCAGCAGCGTAGTTACAGTTCGTTCACCCCTCCACTTT
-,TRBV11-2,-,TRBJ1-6,CASSLTGPKTPLHF,TGTGCCAGCAGCCTTACAGGCCCCAAAACGCCGCTCCACTTT
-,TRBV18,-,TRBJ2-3,CASSPGQPDTQYF,TGTGCCAGCTCACCCGGACAGCCAGATACGCAGTATTTT
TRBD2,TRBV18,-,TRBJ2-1,CASSPLAGDDEQFF,TGTGCCAGCTCACCACTAGCGGGAGACGATGAGCAGTTCTTC
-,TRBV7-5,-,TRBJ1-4,CVRSQLRQGEKLFF,TGTGTCAGAAGCCAACTCCGACAGGGTGAAAAACTGTTTTTT
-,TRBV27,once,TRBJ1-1,CASSQGGTEAFF,TGTGCCAGCAGTCAGGGTGGAACTGAAGCTTTCTTT
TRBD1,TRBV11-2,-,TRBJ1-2,CASSQRQGGSYGYTF,TGTGCCAGCAGCCAGAGACAGGGAGGCAGCTATGGCTACACCTTC
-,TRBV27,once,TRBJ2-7,CASSLRDSGYEQYF,TGTGCCAGCAGTCTCCGGGACTCTGGATACGAGCAGTACTTC
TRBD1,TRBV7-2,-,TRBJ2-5,CASSYPPGQGETQYF,TGTGCCAGCAGCTACCCGCCGGGACAGGGAGAGACCCAGTACTTC
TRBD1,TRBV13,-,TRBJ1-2,CASSSGTGGIYGYTF,TGTGCCAGCAGCTCTGGGACAGGGGGCATCTATGGCTACACCTTC
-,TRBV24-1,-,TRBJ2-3,CATSDSLPGVSTDTQYF,TGTGCCACCAGTGATTCCCTTCCCGGGGTCAGCACAGATACGCAGTATTTT
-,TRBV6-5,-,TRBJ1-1,CASRRDRNTEAFF,TGTGCCAGCAGGCGGGACCGGAACACTGAAGCTTTCTTT
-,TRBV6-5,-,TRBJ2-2,CASSYIQRAHTGELFF,TGTGCCAGCAGTTACATCCAGCGGGCCCACACCGGGGAGCTGTTTTTT
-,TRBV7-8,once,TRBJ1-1,CASSPFLGGTEAFF,TGTGCCAGCAGCCCATTCCTGGGGGGCACTGAAGCTTTCTTT
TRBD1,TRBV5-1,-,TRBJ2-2,CASSPVLSDRGWTGELFF,TGCGCCAGCAGCCCCGTTCTATCGGACAGGGGATGGACCGGGGAGCTGTTTTTT
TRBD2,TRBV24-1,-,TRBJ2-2,CATSDFKGASGREGNTGELFF,TGTGCCACCAGTGATTTTAAGGGGGCTAGCGGGAGAGAGGGTAACACCGGGGAGCTGTTTTTT
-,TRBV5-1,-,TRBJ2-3,CASRDGSSYADTQYF,TGCGCCAGCAGGGACGGGAGCTCCTACGCAGATACGCAGTATTTT
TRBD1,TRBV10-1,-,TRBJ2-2,CASSEKGAVSPNTGELFF,TGCGCCAGCAGTGAGAAGGGGGCCGTCAGCCCGAACACCGGGGAGCTGTTTTTT
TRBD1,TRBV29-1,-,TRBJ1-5,CSVQTGGGQPQHF,TGCAGCGTCCAGACAGGGGGCGGTCAGCCCCAGCATTTT